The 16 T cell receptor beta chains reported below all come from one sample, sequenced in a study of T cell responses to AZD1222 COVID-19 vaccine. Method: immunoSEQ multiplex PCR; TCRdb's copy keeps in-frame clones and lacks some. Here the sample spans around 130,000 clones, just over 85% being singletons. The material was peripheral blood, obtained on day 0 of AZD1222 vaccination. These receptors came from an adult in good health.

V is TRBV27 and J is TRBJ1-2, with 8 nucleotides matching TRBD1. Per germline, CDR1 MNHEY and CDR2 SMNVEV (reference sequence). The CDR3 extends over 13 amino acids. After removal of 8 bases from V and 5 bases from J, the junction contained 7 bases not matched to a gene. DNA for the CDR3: TGTGCCAGCGCAGGGGGCGATCGGTATGGCTACACCTTC. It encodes CASAGGDRYGYTF.

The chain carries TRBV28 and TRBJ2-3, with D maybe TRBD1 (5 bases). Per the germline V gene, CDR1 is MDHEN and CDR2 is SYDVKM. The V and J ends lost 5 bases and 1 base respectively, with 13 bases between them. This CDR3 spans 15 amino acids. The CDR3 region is CASSPTGLGTDTQYF. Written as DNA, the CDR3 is TGTGCCAGCAGTCCAACAGGTCTTGGCACAGATACGCAGTATTTT.

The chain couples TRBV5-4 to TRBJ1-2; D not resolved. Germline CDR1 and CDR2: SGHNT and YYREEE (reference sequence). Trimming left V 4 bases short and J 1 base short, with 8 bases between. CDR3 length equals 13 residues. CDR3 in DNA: TGTGCCAGCAGCCGAGTTGATAACTATGGCTACACCTTC. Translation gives CASSRVDNYGYTF.

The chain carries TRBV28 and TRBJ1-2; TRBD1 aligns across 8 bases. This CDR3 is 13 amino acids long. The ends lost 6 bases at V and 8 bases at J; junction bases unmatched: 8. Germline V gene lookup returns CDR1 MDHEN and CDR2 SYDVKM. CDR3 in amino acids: CASRGQVQGGYTF. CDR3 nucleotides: TGTGCCAGCAGGGGACAGGTCCAAGGAGGCTACACCTTC.

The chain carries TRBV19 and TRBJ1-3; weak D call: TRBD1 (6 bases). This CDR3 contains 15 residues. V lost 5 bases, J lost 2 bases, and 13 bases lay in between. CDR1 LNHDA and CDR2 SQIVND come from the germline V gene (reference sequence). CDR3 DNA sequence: TGTGCCAGTAGTCTTCGGGGGCCGGCTGGAAACACCATATATTTT. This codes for CASSLRGPAGNTIYF. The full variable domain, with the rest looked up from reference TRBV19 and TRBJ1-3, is DGGITQSPKYLFRKEGQNVTLSCEQNLNHDAMYWYRQDPGQGLRLIYYSQIVNDFQKGDIAEGYSVSREKKESFPLTVTSAQKNPTAFYLCASSLRGPAGNTIYFGEGSWLTVV.

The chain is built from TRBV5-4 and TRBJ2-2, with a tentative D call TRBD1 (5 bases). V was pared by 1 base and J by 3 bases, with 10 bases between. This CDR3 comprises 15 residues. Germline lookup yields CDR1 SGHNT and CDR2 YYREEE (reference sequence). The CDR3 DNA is TGTGCCAGCAGCTTGCAGGGTTTGGACACCGGGGAGCTGTTTTTT. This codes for CASSLQGLDTGELFF. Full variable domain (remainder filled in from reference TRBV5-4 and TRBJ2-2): ETGVTQSPTHLIKTRGQQVTLRCSSQSGHNTVSWYQQALGQGPQFIFQYYREEENGRGNFPPRFSGLQFPNYSSELNVNALELDDSALYLCASSLQGLDTGELFFGEGSRLTVL.

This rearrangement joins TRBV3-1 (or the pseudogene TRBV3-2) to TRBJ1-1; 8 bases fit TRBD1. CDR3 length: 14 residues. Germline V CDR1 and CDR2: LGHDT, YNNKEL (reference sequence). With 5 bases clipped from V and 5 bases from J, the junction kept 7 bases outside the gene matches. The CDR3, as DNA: TGTGCCAGCAGCTCAAGGACAGGGAAAACTGAAGCTTTCTTT. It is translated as CASSSRTGKTEAFF.

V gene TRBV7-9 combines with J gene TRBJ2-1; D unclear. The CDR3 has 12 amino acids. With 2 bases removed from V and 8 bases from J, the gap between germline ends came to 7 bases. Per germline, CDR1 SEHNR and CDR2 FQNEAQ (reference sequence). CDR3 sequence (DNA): TGTGCCAGCAGCTTAAGGAGCTATGAGCAGTTCTTC. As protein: CASSLRSYEQFF.

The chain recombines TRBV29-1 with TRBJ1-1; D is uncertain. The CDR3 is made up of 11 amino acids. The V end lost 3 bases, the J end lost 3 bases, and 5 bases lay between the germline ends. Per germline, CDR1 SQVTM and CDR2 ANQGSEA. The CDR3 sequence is CSVESDTEAFF. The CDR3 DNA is TGCAGCGTTGAGTCAGACACTGAAGCTTTCTTT.

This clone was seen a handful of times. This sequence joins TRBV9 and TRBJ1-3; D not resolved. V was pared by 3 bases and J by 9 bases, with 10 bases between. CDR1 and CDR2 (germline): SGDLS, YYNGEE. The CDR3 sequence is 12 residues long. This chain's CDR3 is CASSAERGTIYF. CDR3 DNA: TGTGCCAGCAGCGCGGAACGGGGCACCATATATTTT.

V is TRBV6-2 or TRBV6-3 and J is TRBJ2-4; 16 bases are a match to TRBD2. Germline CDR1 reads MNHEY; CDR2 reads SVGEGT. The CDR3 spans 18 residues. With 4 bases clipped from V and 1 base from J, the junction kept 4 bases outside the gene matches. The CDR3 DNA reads TGTGCCAGCAGTTCGGGGACTAGCGGGAGGGTGGCCAAAAACATTCAGTACTTC. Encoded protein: CASSSGTSGRVAKNIQYF.

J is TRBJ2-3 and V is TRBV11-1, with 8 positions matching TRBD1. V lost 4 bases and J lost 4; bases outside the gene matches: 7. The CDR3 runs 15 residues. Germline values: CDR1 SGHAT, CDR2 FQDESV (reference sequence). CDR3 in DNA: TGTGCCAGCAGCTCACCGGGACAGGAATCAGATACGCAGTATTTT. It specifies CASSSPGQESDTQYF.

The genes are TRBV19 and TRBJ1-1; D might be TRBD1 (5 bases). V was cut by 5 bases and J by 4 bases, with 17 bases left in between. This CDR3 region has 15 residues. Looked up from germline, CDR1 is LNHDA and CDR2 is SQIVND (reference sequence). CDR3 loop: CASSSQSQGSTEAFF. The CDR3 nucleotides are TGTGCCAGTAGTTCCCAATCTCAGGGATCCACTGAAGCTTTCTTT.

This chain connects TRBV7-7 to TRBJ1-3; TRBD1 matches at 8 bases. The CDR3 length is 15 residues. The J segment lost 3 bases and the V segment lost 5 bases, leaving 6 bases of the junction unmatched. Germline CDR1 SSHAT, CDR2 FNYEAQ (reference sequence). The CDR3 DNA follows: TGTGCCAGCAGCCAAGGACAGGGCAATGGAAACACCATATATTTT. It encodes CASSQGQGNGNTIYF.

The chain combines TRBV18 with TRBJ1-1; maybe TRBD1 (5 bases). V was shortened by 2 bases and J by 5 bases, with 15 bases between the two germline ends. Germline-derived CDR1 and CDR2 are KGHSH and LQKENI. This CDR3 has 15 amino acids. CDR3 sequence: CASSPEGQVKTEAFF. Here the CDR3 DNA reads TGTGCCAGCTCACCAGAGGGGCAAGTAAAAACTGAAGCTTTCTTT.

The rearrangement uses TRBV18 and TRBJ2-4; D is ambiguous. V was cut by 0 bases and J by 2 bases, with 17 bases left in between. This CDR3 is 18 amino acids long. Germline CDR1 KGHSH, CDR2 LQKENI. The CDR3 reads CASSPPRQPLDPKNIQYF. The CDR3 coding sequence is TGTGCCAGCTCACCACCTCGGCAGCCTCTCGACCCCAAAAACATTCAGTACTTC. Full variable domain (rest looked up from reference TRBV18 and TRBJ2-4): NAGVMQNPRHLVRRRGQEARLRCSPMKGHSHVYWYRQLPEEGLKFMVYLQKENIIDESGMPKERFSAEFPKEGPSILRIQQVVRGDSAAYFCASSPPRQPLDPKNIQYFGAGTRLSVL.